The 5 T cell receptor beta chains below all came from one sample that was sequenced in a study of cytomegalovirus exposure and HLA in healthy donors (dated by TCRdb to 2016 to 2017). Receptors were amplified or captured by the immunoSEQ multiplex PCR assay. The multiplex PCR relied on a mix of 60 forward primers for TCR Vbeta segments and 13 reverse primers for TCR Jbeta segments. TCRdb re-hosts the immuneACCESS table, in-frame sequences only. Its copies lack some clones; in the studies checked, an unresolved V gene accounts for under half of them, and the cause for the rest is not known. This sample gives 200,000 or so clones in total; under 90% of them show up just once. Of the sample, roughly 0.097% is held by the ten largest clones. The sequencing input was PBMCs. These receptors all come from a boy aged 2-9 years in good health and CMV-seronegative.

This clone was found a few times. The chain carries TRBV5-6 and TRBJ1-1, with 7 bases matching TRBD1. The germline gives CDR1 SGHDT, CDR2 YYEEEE. The trim removed 4 bases at V and 4 bases at J, leaving 7 bases unmatched. The CDR3 extends over 14 amino acids. In DNA form, the CDR3 reads TGTGCCAGCAGCGTTTCAGGGGGAGGCACTGAAGCTTTCTTT. It specifies CASSVSGGGTEAFF.

The V gene is TRBV6-5, the J gene TRBJ2-7; 9 bases fit TRBD1. After removal of 5 bases from V and 4 bases from J, the junction contained 9 bases not matched to a gene. This CDR3 contains 15 residues. Germline-derived CDR1 and CDR2 are MNHEY and SVGAGI. The CDR3: CASSTSGTGQYEQYF. Here the CDR3 DNA reads TGTGCCAGCAGTACATCCGGGACAGGGCAGTACGAGCAGTACTTC.

This clone appeared a few times. This chain joins TRBV18 and TRBJ2-2; D possibly corresponds to TRBD2 (5 bases). Trimming shortened V by 3 bases and J by 6 bases, and 17 bases separated the two germline ends. Germline CDR1 KGHSH, CDR2 LQKENI. The CDR3 totals 16 residues. In nucleotides, the CDR3 is TGTGCCAGCTCACCTAACGGGGTTGGAGGCGCCGGGGAGCTGTTTTTT. As protein: CASSPNGVGGAGELFF. The variable domain in full, with the rest retrieved from reference TRBV18 and TRBJ2-2, is NAGVMQNPRHLVRRRGQEARLRCSPMKGHSHVYWYRQLPEEGLKFMVYLQKENIIDESGMPKERFSAEFPKEGPSILRIQQVVRGDSAAYFCASSPNGVGGAGELFFGEGSRLTVL.

The chain's CDR3 is CASSQDRGYTDTQYF. DNA for the CDR3: TGTGCCAGCAGCCAAGACAGGGGGTACACAGATACGCAGTATTTT. The chain carries TRBV5-6 and TRBJ2-3; TRBD1 agrees at 9 bases. With 4 bases clipped from V and 2 bases from J, the junction kept 5 bases outside the gene matches. The length of the CDR3 is 15 residues. Per germline, CDR1 SGHDT and CDR2 YYEEEE.

This chain joins TRBV7-9 and TRBJ2-5; TRBD1 agrees at 7 bases. The V gene end was trimmed by 1 base and the J gene end by 4 bases; junction bases not matched to a gene: 6. This CDR3 comprises 15 residues. Looked up from germline, CDR1 is SEHNR and CDR2 is FQNEAQ (reference sequence). The CDR3 nucleotides read TGTGCCAGCAGCTTAGGCACAGGGGTGGGAGAGACCCAGTACTTC. It yields the protein CASSLGTGVGETQYF.